The count of the clone carrying this T cell receptor (beta chain) is one. This entry belongs to a study of blood T cells in healthy people across ages. Study-wide context: Per every two T cells, about one barcoded beta molecule was captured by template switching.

Every sample had a minimum of 6.5 million PBMCs isolated. Sample-barcoded 5' priming and a J-beta primer mix drove a second PCR of roughly 7 to 11 cycles. Each cDNA molecule carried a tag from a template-switch adaptor that contained 12 random nucleotides. TCRdb used MiXCR to reprocess the 5' RACE reads, holding one entry per CDR3 protein. The sample holds roughly 1.5 million distinct CDR3 sequences, 35% to 45% seen once. V was trimmed by 1 base and J by 6 bases, leaving 10 bases between them. CDR3 length equals 13 residues. Germline V CDR1 and CDR2: SGDLS, YYNGEE. The TCR originated in a woman under 30 in good health. The gene calls are TRBV9 and TRBJ1-1; no definite D call. Sequencing used blood. This CDR3 reads CASSVMADAEAFF. CDR3 DNA: TGTGCCAGCAGCGTAATGGCGGACGCTGAAGCTTTCTTT.